These T cell receptor beta chains were read from a single sample in a study of cytomegalovirus exposure and HLA in healthy donors. Measured with immunoSEQ multiplex PCR; TCRdb has only the in-frame clones, and not every one. The table includes 100,000 to 120,000 clones, around 87% detected once. The sequencing sample was made of PBMCs. The receptor source for this set is a man aged 35 to 55 in good health and CMV-seronegative. The CDR3 runs from the conserved cysteine through the conserved F or W. Each record gives: J gene, D gene, V gene, clone size, CDR3 DNA, CDR3 protein. D genes are given only for firm matches. Size is stated for part of the rows, as once, few or many counts, or as a class when the clone is expanded.

j_call: TRBJ1-1
d_call: -
v_call: TRBV5-4
clone_size: -
cdr3_nt: TGTGCCAGCAGCTTGGGAGACACTGAAGCTTTCTTT
cdr3_aa: CASSLGDTEAFF

j_call: TRBJ2-7
d_call: TRBD1
v_call: TRBV2
clone_size: -
cdr3_nt: TGTGCCAGCAGCGCCGGGACAGGAGGCTACGAGCAGTACTTC
cdr3_aa: CASSAGTGGYEQYF

j_call: TRBJ1-3
d_call: -
v_call: TRBV28
clone_size: -
cdr3_nt: TGTGCCGTCAGAGGGACTGGAAACACCATATATTTT
cdr3_aa: CAVRGTGNTIYF

j_call: TRBJ1-1
d_call: -
v_call: TRBV6-6
clone_size: -
cdr3_nt: TGTGCCACTTTGACCCGGGAGAACACTGAAGCTTTCTTT
cdr3_aa: CATLTRENTEAFF

j_call: TRBJ2-7
d_call: -
v_call: TRBV7-8
clone_size: -
cdr3_nt: TGTGCCAGCAGCTTAGGGGACACCTCCTACGAGCAGTACTTC
cdr3_aa: CASSLGDTSYEQYF

j_call: TRBJ1-3
d_call: -
v_call: TRBV6-5
clone_size: -
cdr3_nt: TGTGCCAGCAGTTACTCGAGGTCCTCTGGAAACACCATATATTTT
cdr3_aa: CASSYSRSSGNTIYF

j_call: TRBJ1-6
d_call: -
v_call: TRBV5-1
clone_size: -
cdr3_nt: TGCGCCAGCAGCTTCGGGGCTGGACAGTACAATTCACCCCTCCACTTT
cdr3_aa: CASSFGAGQYNSPLHF

j_call: TRBJ1-1
d_call: -
v_call: TRBV28
clone_size: once
cdr3_nt: TGTGCCAGCACTACTGTGGGGGCTAACACTGAAGCTTTCTTT
cdr3_aa: CASTTVGANTEAFF

j_call: TRBJ2-5
d_call: TRBD1
v_call: TRBV7-9
clone_size: -
cdr3_nt: TGTGCCAGCAGCTTAAAACCGGGACAGTTAGAGACCCAGTACTTC
cdr3_aa: CASSLKPGQLETQYF

j_call: TRBJ2-7
d_call: TRBD2
v_call: TRBV28
clone_size: -
cdr3_nt: TGTGCCAGCAGTTTAAAAGCGGGGGAGTTCTACGAGCAGTACTTC
cdr3_aa: CASSLKAGEFYEQYF

j_call: TRBJ2-3
d_call: TRBD2
v_call: TRBV29-1
clone_size: -
cdr3_nt: TGCAGCGTTGCGCCGGGACTAAGCACAGATACGCAGTATTTT
cdr3_aa: CSVAPGLSTDTQYF

j_call: TRBJ2-1
d_call: TRBD1
v_call: TRBV7-6
clone_size: -
cdr3_nt: TGTGCCAGCAGCTTAAGGGGGCCCAGCTCCTACAATGAGCAGTTCTTC
cdr3_aa: CASSLRGPSSYNEQFF

j_call: TRBJ2-3
d_call: -
v_call: TRBV19
clone_size: -
cdr3_nt: TGTGCCAGTAGTATCAGGGTCCGGGCGAGCACAGATACGCAGTATTTT
cdr3_aa: CASSIRVRASTDTQYF

j_call: TRBJ2-1
d_call: TRBD2
v_call: TRBV5-1
clone_size: -
cdr3_nt: TGCGCCAGCAGCTTGCGGCTAGCGGGGGGGAAGAATGAGCAGTTCTTC
cdr3_aa: CASSLRLAGGKNEQFF

j_call: TRBJ1-1
d_call: -
v_call: TRBV15
clone_size: -
cdr3_nt: TGTGCCGTACGACTTACTAGCACTGAAGCTTTCTTT
cdr3_aa: CAVRLTSTEAFF

j_call: TRBJ1-1
d_call: -
v_call: TRBV10-2
clone_size: few
cdr3_nt: TGCGCCAGCAGTGAGGCCGGGGACACTGAAGCTTTCTTT
cdr3_aa: CASSEAGDTEAFF

j_call: TRBJ2-7
d_call: -
v_call: TRBV28
clone_size: -
cdr3_nt: TGTGCCAGCAGTCCCGGCGGGTCTTACGAGCAGTACTTC
cdr3_aa: CASSPGGSYEQYF

j_call: TRBJ1-4
d_call: -
v_call: TRBV5-1
clone_size: -
cdr3_nt: TGCGCCAGCAGCTTGGTACCCGGCCCGGGTGAAAAACTGTTTTTT
cdr3_aa: CASSLVPGPGEKLFF

j_call: TRBJ2-5
d_call: -
v_call: TRBV5-1
clone_size: -
cdr3_nt: TGCGCCAGCAGCTTGTGGGGGCCGTGGGAGACCCAGTACTTC
cdr3_aa: CASSLWGPWETQYF

j_call: TRBJ2-3
d_call: TRBD1
v_call: TRBV5-1
clone_size: -
cdr3_nt: TGCGCCAGCAGCTTAGCGGGACAGGGTAGTACGCAGTATTTT
cdr3_aa: CASSLAGQGSTQYF

j_call: TRBJ1-4
d_call: -
v_call: TRBV5-1
clone_size: few
cdr3_nt: TGCGCCAGCAGCTTGAGAGCATTAGAAGCTAATGAAAAACTGTTTTTT
cdr3_aa: CASSLRALEANEKLFF

j_call: TRBJ2-1
d_call: TRBD1
v_call: TRBV4-2
clone_size: -
cdr3_nt: TGTGCCAGCAGCCAGGGACAGGGCAATGAGCAGTTCTTC
cdr3_aa: CASSQGQGNEQFF

j_call: TRBJ2-7
d_call: TRBD1
v_call: TRBV6-5
clone_size: -
cdr3_nt: TGTGCCAGCAGCCGGGACAGGGGGCGCGAGCAGTACTTC
cdr3_aa: CASSRDRGREQYF

j_call: TRBJ1-5
d_call: -
v_call: TRBV6-5
clone_size: -
cdr3_nt: TGTGCCAGCAGTTTTACTCTCCTGCAGCCCCAGCATTTT
cdr3_aa: CASSFTLLQPQHF

j_call: TRBJ2-5
d_call: -
v_call: TRBV6-1
clone_size: -
cdr3_nt: TGTGCCAGCAGGGGTTGGGGCGAGACCCAGTACTTC
cdr3_aa: CASRGWGETQYF

j_call: TRBJ2-5
d_call: -
v_call: TRBV29-1
clone_size: -
cdr3_nt: TGCAGCGTTGCTTTGGGGGCGCGGGAGACCCAGTACTTC
cdr3_aa: CSVALGARETQYF

j_call: TRBJ2-1
d_call: TRBD2
v_call: TRBV18
clone_size: -
cdr3_nt: TGTGCCAGCTCACCTGGACTAGCGGGGGCCGGGAATGAGCAGTTCTTC
cdr3_aa: CASSPGLAGAGNEQFF

j_call: TRBJ2-4
d_call: -
v_call: TRBV29-1
clone_size: -
cdr3_nt: TGCAGCGCTCAGGGGACCAAAAACATTCAGTACTTC
cdr3_aa: CSAQGTKNIQYF

j_call: TRBJ2-1
d_call: TRBD2
v_call: TRBV5-1
clone_size: -
cdr3_nt: TGCGCCAGTACTCCCAGCGGGGGGGTAAACAATGAGCAGTTCTTC
cdr3_aa: CASTPSGGVNNEQFF

j_call: TRBJ2-5
d_call: -
v_call: TRBV9
clone_size: -
cdr3_nt: TGTGCCAGCAGCGTAGCTTTATTAGCTGAGACCCAGTACTTC
cdr3_aa: CASSVALLAETQYF

j_call: TRBJ1-3
d_call: TRBD1
v_call: TRBV5-1
clone_size: -
cdr3_nt: TGCGCCAGCAGCTTGGCAGGGGGAGGAAACACCATATATTTT
cdr3_aa: CASSLAGGGNTIYF

j_call: TRBJ2-7
d_call: -
v_call: TRBV10-3
clone_size: -
cdr3_nt: TGTGCCATCAGTGAACCCAGCTACGAGCAGTACTTC
cdr3_aa: CAISEPSYEQYF

j_call: TRBJ2-7
d_call: -
v_call: TRBV28
clone_size: once
cdr3_nt: TGTGCCAGCAGTTCTTACGTTCCCTACGAGCAGTACTTC
cdr3_aa: CASSSYVPYEQYF

j_call: TRBJ1-5
d_call: -
v_call: TRBV4-3
clone_size: -
cdr3_nt: TGCGCCAGCAGCCAAGAACAGACTAATAGCAATCAGCCCCAGCATTTT
cdr3_aa: CASSQEQTNSNQPQHF

j_call: TRBJ1-1
d_call: -
v_call: TRBV29-1
clone_size: -
cdr3_nt: TGCAGCGTTGATCCAGGGGTTGGCACTGAAGCTTTCTTT
cdr3_aa: CSVDPGVGTEAFF

j_call: TRBJ2-5
d_call: TRBD1
v_call: TRBV23-1
clone_size: -
cdr3_nt: TGCGCCAGCAATCGGGCAGGGGGCCGGGAGACCCAGTACTTC
cdr3_aa: CASNRAGGRETQYF

j_call: TRBJ2-7
d_call: TRBD2
v_call: TRBV5-4
clone_size: -
cdr3_nt: TGTGCCAGCAGCTTGGGGACTAGCGGGACTTCCTCCTACGAGCAGTACTTC
cdr3_aa: CASSLGTSGTSSYEQYF

j_call: TRBJ1-4
d_call: -
v_call: TRBV4-2
clone_size: -
cdr3_nt: TGTGCCAGCAGCCAAGATCTCCGGGACAACGGACAGCGGCTTTTT
cdr3_aa: CASSQDLRDNGQRLF

j_call: TRBJ1-4
d_call: TRBD1
v_call: TRBV7-9
clone_size: -
cdr3_nt: TGTGCCAGCAGCCTGGGGACAGGGGGGGAAAAACTGTTTTTT
cdr3_aa: CASSLGTGGEKLFF

j_call: TRBJ2-5
d_call: -
v_call: TRBV6-1
clone_size: -
cdr3_nt: TGTGCCTGCTCCTACCCTGTTATGGTTAGCGAGACCCAGTACTTC
cdr3_aa: CACSYPVMVSETQYF

j_call: TRBJ1-1
d_call: -
v_call: TRBV28
clone_size: -
cdr3_nt: TGTGCCAGCAGGCCCTCGACAGTGAACACTGAAGCTTTCTTT
cdr3_aa: CASRPSTVNTEAFF

j_call: TRBJ1-3
d_call: -
v_call: TRBV18
clone_size: -
cdr3_nt: TGTGCCAGCTCACCCGACAGCGCCACTGGAAACACCATATATTTT
cdr3_aa: CASSPDSATGNTIYF

j_call: TRBJ2-6
d_call: -
v_call: TRBV28
clone_size: -
cdr3_nt: TGTGCCAGCAGTTCAGGGGGGTCTGGGGCCAACGTCCTGACTTTC
cdr3_aa: CASSSGGSGANVLTF

j_call: TRBJ1-4
d_call: -
v_call: TRBV2
clone_size: -
cdr3_nt: TGTGCCAGCAGCGTTCCGGGACTTGGGGGGGAAAAACTGTTTTTT
cdr3_aa: CASSVPGLGGEKLFF

j_call: TRBJ1-6
d_call: -
v_call: TRBV19
clone_size: once
cdr3_nt: TGTGCCAGTAGTATGACAGGCGCAAATTCACCCCTCCACTTT
cdr3_aa: CASSMTGANSPLHF

j_call: TRBJ2-3
d_call: -
v_call: TRBV5-6
clone_size: -
cdr3_nt: TGTGCCAGCAGCTTGGGACTCGCAGATACGCAGTATTTT
cdr3_aa: CASSLGLADTQYF

j_call: TRBJ2-1
d_call: TRBD1
v_call: TRBV4-2
clone_size: -
cdr3_nt: TGTGCCAGCAGCCAAGTTCTACAGGGGGCGAATGAGCAGTTCTTC
cdr3_aa: CASSQVLQGANEQFF

j_call: TRBJ1-1
d_call: -
v_call: TRBV2
clone_size: few
cdr3_nt: TGTGCCAGCAGTCTAGAACAGGGAAACACTGAAGCTTTCTTT
cdr3_aa: CASSLEQGNTEAFF

j_call: TRBJ1-1
d_call: -
v_call: TRBV5-1
clone_size: -
cdr3_nt: TGCGCCAGCAGCTTCGGGAGCGAGAACACTGAAGCTTTCTTT
cdr3_aa: CASSFGSENTEAFF